This T cell receptor beta chain is drawn from a study of control samples from healthy donors and cancer patients. Assay used: immunoSEQ multiplex PCR; TCRdb lists only in-frame clones, some missing. The data contain around 120,000 clones, 88% of them singletons. CDR3 size: 16 residues. CDR1 is MNHEY and CDR2 is SMNVEV in the germline V gene (reference sequence). The junction had 7 bases not matched to a gene; V was cut back by 3 bases and J by 6 bases. The sequencing sample was made of blood. This TCR was sampled from a woman between 70 and 85 years old in good health. This chain connects TRBV27 to TRBJ2-4; 11 bases match TRBD1. The CDR3 DNA reads as TGTGCCAGCAGTTTTCTACCGGGACAGGGGGGAAACATTCAGTACTTC. Its translation: CASSFLPGQGGNIQYF.